The sequence of this TCR beta chain was determined in a study of control samples from healthy donors and cancer patients. Assay: immunoSEQ multiplex PCR; the TCRdb copy retains only in-frame clones and omits some. The sample comprises fewer than 95,000 clones, 90% to 95% of which are singletons, and 15% to 18% rests with the top ten. Germline V CDR1 and CDR2: MDHEN, SYDVKM. The CDR3 extends over 12 amino acids. Deletions cut 9 bases from V and 4 bases from J, with 12 bases between. The sample comprised blood. The TCR originated in a man aged 25 to 45 in good health. The chain employs TRBV28 and TRBJ1-1, with no clear D. The CDR3 sequence: CASRLGFTEAFF. For the CDR3, the DNA is TGTGCCAGTCGTTTGGGCTTCACTGAAGCTTTCTTT.